Listed below are T cell receptor beta chains from one sample, sequenced in a study of T cell changes during pregnancy in multiple sclerosis. Measured with immunoSEQ multiplex PCR; TCRdb has only the in-frame clones, and not every one. The sample yields about 120,000 clones, under 95% seen once. This specimen consisted of peripheral blood, obtained before pregnancy. These receptors were obtained from a female donor with multiple sclerosis, enrolled in a pregnancy study. Each CDR3 is given with its conserved first and last residue. A D gene is named only where the DNA matches it firmly. Rows give clone size only sometimes, using once, few, many, or a class for an expanded clone.

cdr3_aa: CASSTGTSGSGETQYF; cdr3_nt: TGTGCCAGCAGCACAGGGACTAGCGGGAGTGGGGAGACCCAGTACTTC; j_call: TRBJ2-5; d_call: TRBD2; clone_size: NA; v_call: TRBV11-2
cdr3_aa: CASSQRTGTRDTGELFF; cdr3_nt: TGCGCCAGCAGCCAACGCACCGGGACTAGGGACACCGGGGAGCTGTTTTTT; j_call: TRBJ2-2; d_call: TRBD2; clone_size: once; v_call: TRBV4-1
cdr3_aa: CASSYTSGSRTGELFF; cdr3_nt: TGTGCCAGCAGCTATACTAGCGGGAGTAGAACCGGGGAGCTGTTTTTT; j_call: TRBJ2-2; d_call: TRBD2; clone_size: NA; v_call: TRBV7-2
cdr3_aa: CARSIAGGHTGELFF; cdr3_nt: TGTGCCAGAAGCATAGCGGGGGGCCATACCGGGGAGCTGTTTTTT; j_call: TRBJ2-2; d_call: TRBD2; clone_size: NA; v_call: TRBV5-3
cdr3_aa: CASSRDRGHYSSGNTIYF; cdr3_nt: TGTGCCAGCAGCCGGGACAGGGGGCATTATAGCTCTGGAAACACCATATATTTT; j_call: TRBJ1-3; d_call: TRBD1; clone_size: NA; v_call: TRBV7-9
cdr3_aa: CASSYSSGVLYGYTF; cdr3_nt: TGTGCCAGCAGTTACTCTTCAGGGGTCCTCTATGGCTACACCTTC; j_call: TRBJ1-2; d_call: NA; clone_size: NA; v_call: TRBV6-6
cdr3_aa: CASSLGGLAGVGETQYF; cdr3_nt: TGCGCCAGCAGCTTGGGAGGACTAGCGGGGGTGGGCGAGACCCAGTACTTC; j_call: TRBJ2-5; d_call: TRBD2; clone_size: once; v_call: TRBV5-1
cdr3_aa: CAAGKTGPNTEAFF; cdr3_nt: TGTGCCGCCGGAAAGACAGGGCCGAACACTGAAGCTTTCTTT; j_call: TRBJ1-1; d_call: TRBD1; clone_size: NA; v_call: TRBV15
cdr3_aa: CASSLLTPTMNTEAFF; cdr3_nt: TGCGCCAGCAGCTTGCTCACTCCGACAATGAACACTGAAGCTTTCTTT; j_call: TRBJ1-1; d_call: NA; clone_size: NA; v_call: TRBV5-1
cdr3_aa: CASGGPGDEQFF; cdr3_nt: TGTGCCAGCGGGGGCCCTGGGGATGAGCAGTTCTTC; j_call: TRBJ2-1; d_call: NA; clone_size: NA; v_call: TRBV2
cdr3_aa: CASSLFSLAGVDEQFF; cdr3_nt: TGTGCCAGCAGCTTATTTAGCCTAGCGGGAGTCGATGAGCAGTTCTTC; j_call: TRBJ2-1; d_call: TRBD2; clone_size: NA; v_call: TRBV11-2
cdr3_aa: CSVGQGLPYEQYF; cdr3_nt: TGCAGCGTTGGACAGGGGCTACCCTACGAGCAGTACTTC; j_call: TRBJ2-7; d_call: TRBD1; clone_size: NA; v_call: TRBV29-1
cdr3_aa: CASSISPSGRINEQFF; cdr3_nt: TGTGCCAGTAGTATATCCCCTAGCGGGAGAATTAATGAGCAGTTCTTC; j_call: TRBJ2-1; d_call: TRBD2; clone_size: once; v_call: TRBV19
cdr3_aa: CSVAGGSGTEAFF; cdr3_nt: TGCAGCGTGGCGGGGGGCTCGGGCACTGAAGCTTTCTTT; j_call: TRBJ1-1; d_call: NA; clone_size: NA; v_call: TRBV29-1
cdr3_aa: CAWSSSPEAFF; cdr3_nt: TGTGCCTGGAGTTCGTCCCCTGAAGCTTTCTTT; j_call: TRBJ1-1; d_call: NA; clone_size: few; v_call: TRBV30
cdr3_aa: CASSMSGGANEQYF; cdr3_nt: TGTGCCAGCAGCATGTCAGGGGGCGCAAACGAGCAGTACTTC; j_call: TRBJ2-7; d_call: TRBD1; clone_size: NA; v_call: TRBV14
cdr3_aa: CASSLEVGGYEKLFF; cdr3_nt: TGTGCCAGCAGCTTAGAAGTAGGCGGTTATGAAAAACTGTTTTTT; j_call: TRBJ1-4; d_call: NA; clone_size: NA; v_call: TRBV11-2
cdr3_aa: CAKRLAGGRSYEQYF; cdr3_nt: TGTGCCAAAAGACTAGCGGGGGGGCGGTCCTACGAGCAGTACTTC; j_call: TRBJ2-7; d_call: TRBD2; clone_size: NA; v_call: TRBV6-1
cdr3_aa: CASSATNNSPLHF; cdr3_nt: TGTGCCAGCAGCGCCACAAATAATTCACCCCTCCACTTT; j_call: TRBJ1-6; d_call: NA; clone_size: NA; v_call: TRBV7-3
cdr3_aa: CASSPGYNFDGYTF; cdr3_nt: TGTGCCAGCAGTCCAGGGTATAATTTTGATGGCTACACCTTC; j_call: TRBJ1-2; d_call: NA; clone_size: NA; v_call: TRBV27
cdr3_aa: CASSIRLGDTGELFF; cdr3_nt: TGCGCCAGCAGCATACGACTAGGCGACACCGGGGAGCTGTTTTTT; j_call: TRBJ2-2; d_call: NA; clone_size: NA; v_call: TRBV5-1
cdr3_aa: CASSSGGSTYEQYF; cdr3_nt: TGTGCCAGCAGTTCAGGGGGGTCTACCTACGAGCAGTACTTC; j_call: TRBJ2-7; d_call: NA; clone_size: NA; v_call: TRBV27
cdr3_aa: CASKRGTGGRNTEAFF; cdr3_nt: TGTGCCAGTAAAAGGGGGACAGGGGGCCGGAACACTGAAGCTTTCTTT; j_call: TRBJ1-1; d_call: TRBD1; clone_size: NA; v_call: TRBV19
cdr3_aa: CASSLPREKLFF; cdr3_nt: TGTGCCAGCAGTCTCCCGAGAGAAAAGCTGTTTTTT; j_call: TRBJ1-4; d_call: NA; clone_size: NA; v_call: TRBV28
cdr3_aa: CASSVMGHGANVLTF; cdr3_nt: TGTGCCAGCAGTGTGATGGGGCACGGGGCCAACGTCCTGACTTTC; j_call: TRBJ2-6; d_call: NA; clone_size: NA; v_call: TRBV6-1
cdr3_aa: CASSLSRQGTTDTQYF; cdr3_nt: TGTGCCAGCAGTTTATCGCGACAGGGAACCACAGATACGCAGTATTTT; j_call: TRBJ2-3; d_call: TRBD1; clone_size: NA; v_call: TRBV27
cdr3_aa: CASSLAPGTDYGYTF; cdr3_nt: TGTGCCAGCAGCTTGGCCCCTGGGACAGACTATGGCTACACCTTC; j_call: TRBJ1-2; d_call: TRBD1; clone_size: NA; v_call: TRBV5-6
cdr3_aa: CASSSLFGPMREQYF; cdr3_nt: TGTGCCAGCAGCTCCTTGTTCGGTCCCATGCGCGAGCAGTACTTC; j_call: TRBJ2-7; d_call: NA; clone_size: once; v_call: TRBV11-1